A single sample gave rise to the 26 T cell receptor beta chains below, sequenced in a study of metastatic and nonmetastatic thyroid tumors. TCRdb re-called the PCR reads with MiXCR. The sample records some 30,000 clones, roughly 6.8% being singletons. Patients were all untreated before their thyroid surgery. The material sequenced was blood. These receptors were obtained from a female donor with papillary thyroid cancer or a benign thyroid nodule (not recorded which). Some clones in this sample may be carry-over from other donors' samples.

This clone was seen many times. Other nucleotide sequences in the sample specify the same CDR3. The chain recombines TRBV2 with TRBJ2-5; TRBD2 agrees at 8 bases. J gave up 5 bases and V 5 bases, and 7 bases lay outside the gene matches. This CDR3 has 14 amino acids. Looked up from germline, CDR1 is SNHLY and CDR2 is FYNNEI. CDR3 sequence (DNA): TGTGCCAGCAGTCCGGGGGGGCCTCGGGAGACCCAGTACTTC. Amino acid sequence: CASSPGGPRETQYF.

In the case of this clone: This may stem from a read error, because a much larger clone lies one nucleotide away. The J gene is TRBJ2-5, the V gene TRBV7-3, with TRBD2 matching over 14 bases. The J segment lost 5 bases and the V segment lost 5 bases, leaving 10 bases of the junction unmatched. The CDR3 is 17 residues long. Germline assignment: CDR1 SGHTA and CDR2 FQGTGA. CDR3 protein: CASSLRLAGGGLETQYF. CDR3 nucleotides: TGTGCCAGCAGCCTGAGACTAGCGGGAGGGGGTTTGGAGACCCAGTACTTC.

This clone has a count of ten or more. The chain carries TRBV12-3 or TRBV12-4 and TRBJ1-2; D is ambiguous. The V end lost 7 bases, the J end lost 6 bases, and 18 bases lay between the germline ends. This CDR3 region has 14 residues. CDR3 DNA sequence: TGTGCCAGCACTACCAAAAGAGGGTTTGATGGCTACACCTTC. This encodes CASTTKRGFDGYTF.

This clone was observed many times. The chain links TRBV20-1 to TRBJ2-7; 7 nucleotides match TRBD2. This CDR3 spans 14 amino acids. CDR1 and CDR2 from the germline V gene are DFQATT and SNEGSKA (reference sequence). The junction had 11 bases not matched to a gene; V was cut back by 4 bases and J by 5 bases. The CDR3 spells CSAIGRARGDEQYF. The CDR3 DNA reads TGCAGTGCTATTGGTAGGGCCCGGGGGGACGAGCAGTACTTC.

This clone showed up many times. The CDR3 spells CASSLLPRNEQFF. In nucleotides, the CDR3 is TGTGCCAGCAGTTTACTCCCTCGCAATGAGCAGTTCTTC. The rearrangement uses TRBV28 and TRBJ2-1; D is uncertain. Trimming took off 2 bases at V and 6 bases at J, with 8 bases between the two ends. This CDR3 is built from 13 residues. From germline, CDR1 is MDHEN and CDR2 SYDVKM.

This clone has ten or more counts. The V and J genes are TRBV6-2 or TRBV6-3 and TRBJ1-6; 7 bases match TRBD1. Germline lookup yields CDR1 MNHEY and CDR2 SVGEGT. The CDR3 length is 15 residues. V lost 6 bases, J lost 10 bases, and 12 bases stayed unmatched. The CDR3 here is CASRTGTALSSPLHF. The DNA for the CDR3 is TGTGCCAGCAGAACCGGGACAGCGTTATCCTCACCCCTCCACTTT.

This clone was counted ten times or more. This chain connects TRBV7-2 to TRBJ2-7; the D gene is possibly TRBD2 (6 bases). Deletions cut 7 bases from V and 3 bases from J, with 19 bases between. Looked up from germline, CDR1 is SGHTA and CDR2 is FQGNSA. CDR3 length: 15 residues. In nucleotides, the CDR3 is TGTGCCAGCACCCCGGGGCCTGGGCGGGGCTACGAGCAGTACTTC. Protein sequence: CASTPGPGRGYEQYF.

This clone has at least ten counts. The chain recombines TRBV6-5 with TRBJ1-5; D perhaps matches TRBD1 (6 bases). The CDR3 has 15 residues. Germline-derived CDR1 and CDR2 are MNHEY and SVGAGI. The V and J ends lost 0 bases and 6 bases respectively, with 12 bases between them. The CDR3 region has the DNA TGTGCCAGCAGTTACTCCGGGGGCAGTCCTCAGCCCCAGCATTTT. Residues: CASSYSGGSPQPQHF.

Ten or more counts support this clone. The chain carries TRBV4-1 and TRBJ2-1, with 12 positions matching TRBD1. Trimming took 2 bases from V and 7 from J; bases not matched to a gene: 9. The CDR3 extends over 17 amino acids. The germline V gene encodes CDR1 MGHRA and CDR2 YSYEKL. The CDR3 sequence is CASSQLRGTGGGNEQFF. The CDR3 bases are TGCGCCAGCAGCCAACTTAGGGGGACAGGGGGCGGGAATGAGCAGTTCTTC.

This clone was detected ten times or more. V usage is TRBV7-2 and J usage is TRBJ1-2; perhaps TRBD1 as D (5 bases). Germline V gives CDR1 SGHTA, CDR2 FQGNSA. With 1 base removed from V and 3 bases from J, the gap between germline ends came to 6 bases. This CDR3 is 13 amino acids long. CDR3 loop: CASSLGQYYGYTF. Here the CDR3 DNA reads TGTGCCAGCAGCTTAGGACAGTACTATGGCTACACCTTC.

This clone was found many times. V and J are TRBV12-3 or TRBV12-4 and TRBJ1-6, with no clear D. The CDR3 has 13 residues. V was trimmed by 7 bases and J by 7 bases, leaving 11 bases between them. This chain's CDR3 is CASTLRANSPLHF. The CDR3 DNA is TGTGCCAGCACCCTACGGGCCAATTCACCCCTCCACTTT.

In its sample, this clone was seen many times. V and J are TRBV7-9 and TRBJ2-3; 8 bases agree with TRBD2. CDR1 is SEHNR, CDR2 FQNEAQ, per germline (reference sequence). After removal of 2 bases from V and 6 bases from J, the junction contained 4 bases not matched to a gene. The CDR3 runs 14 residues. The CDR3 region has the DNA TGTGCCAGCAGCTTAACCGGGGGGGCCGATACGCAGTATTTT. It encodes CASSLTGGADTQYF.

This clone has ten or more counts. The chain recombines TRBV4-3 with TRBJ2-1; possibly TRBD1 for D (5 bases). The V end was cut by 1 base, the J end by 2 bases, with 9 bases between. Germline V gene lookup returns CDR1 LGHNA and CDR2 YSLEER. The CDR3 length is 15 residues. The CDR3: CASSQAGSTYNEQFF. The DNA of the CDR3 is TGCGCCAGCAGCCAAGCAGGGTCTACCTACAATGAGCAGTTCTTC.

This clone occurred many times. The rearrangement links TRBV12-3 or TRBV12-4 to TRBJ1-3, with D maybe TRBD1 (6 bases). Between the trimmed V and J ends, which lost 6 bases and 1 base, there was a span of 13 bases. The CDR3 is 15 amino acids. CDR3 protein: CASRERTGSGNTIYF. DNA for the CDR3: TGTGCCAGCAGGGAACGCACAGGGTCTGGAAACACCATATATTTT.

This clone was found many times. The CDR3 region has the DNA TGTGCCAGCAGCCACCAGGGCTACACTGAAGCTTTCTTT. This codes for CASSHQGYTEAFF. The gene calls are TRBV14 and TRBJ1-1; tentatively, D is TRBD1 (5 bases). The germline V and J ends were trimmed by 3 bases and 3 bases, with 8 bases remaining between them. CDR1 is SGHDN and CDR2 is FVKESK in the germline V gene. This CDR3 region has 13 residues. The full variable domain, rest sourced from reference TRBV14 and TRBJ1-1, is EAGVTQFPSHSVIEKGQTVTLRCDPISGHDNLYWYRRVMGKEIKFLLHFVKESKQDESGMPNNRFLAERTGGTYSTLKVQPAELEDSGVYFCASSHQGYTEAFFGQGTRLTVV.

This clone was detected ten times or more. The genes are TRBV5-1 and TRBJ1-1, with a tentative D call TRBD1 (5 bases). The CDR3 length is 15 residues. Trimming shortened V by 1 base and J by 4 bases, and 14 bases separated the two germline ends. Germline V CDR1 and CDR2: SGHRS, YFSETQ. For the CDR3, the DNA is TGCGCCAGCAGCTTGACTCGGATTGGGGGCACTGAAGCTTTCTTT. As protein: CASSLTRIGGTEAFF.

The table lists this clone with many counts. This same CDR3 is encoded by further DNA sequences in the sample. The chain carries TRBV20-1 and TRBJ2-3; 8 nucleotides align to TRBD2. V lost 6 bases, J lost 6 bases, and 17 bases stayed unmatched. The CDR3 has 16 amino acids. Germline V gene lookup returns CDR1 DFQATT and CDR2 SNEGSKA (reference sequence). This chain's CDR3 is CSADSSQSGSYDTQYF. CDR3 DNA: TGCAGTGCCGACAGCAGCCAGAGCGGGAGTTACGATACGCAGTATTTT.

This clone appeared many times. CDR3 in amino acids: CASSQEYGLRNEQFF. The CDR3 DNA sequence: TGTGCCAGCAGCCAAGAATACGGTCTCCGCAATGAGCAGTTCTTC. The V and J genes are TRBV14 and TRBJ2-1; no clear D gene. The ends were cut back, 0 bases at V and 6 bases at J, with 12 bases in the middle. In germline, CDR1 is SGHDN, CDR2 FVKESK. The CDR3 extends over 15 amino acids.

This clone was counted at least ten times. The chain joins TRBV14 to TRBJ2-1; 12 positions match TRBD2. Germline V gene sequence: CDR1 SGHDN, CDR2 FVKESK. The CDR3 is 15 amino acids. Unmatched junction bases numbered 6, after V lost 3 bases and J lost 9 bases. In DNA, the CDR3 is TGTGCCAGCAGCCAGCGGACTAGCGGGATAGGTGAGCAGTTCTTC. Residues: CASSQRTSGIGEQFF.

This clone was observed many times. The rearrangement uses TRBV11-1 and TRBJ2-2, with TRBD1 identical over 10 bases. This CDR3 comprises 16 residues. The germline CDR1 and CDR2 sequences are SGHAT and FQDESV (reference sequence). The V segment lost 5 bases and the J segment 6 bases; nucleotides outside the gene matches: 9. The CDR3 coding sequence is TGTGCCAGCAGCGGGACCGGACAGGGGGAGGCCGGGGAGCTGTTTTTT. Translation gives CASSGTGQGEAGELFF.

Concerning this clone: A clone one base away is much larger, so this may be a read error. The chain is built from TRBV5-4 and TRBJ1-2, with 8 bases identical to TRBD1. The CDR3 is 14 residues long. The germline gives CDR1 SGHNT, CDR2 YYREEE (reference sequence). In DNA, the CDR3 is TGTGCCAGCAGCAAGGGACAGGAGAACTATGGCTACGCCTTC. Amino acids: CASSKGQENYGYAF.

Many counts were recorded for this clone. CDR3 residues: CASSLESSGTGELFF. The CDR3 region has the DNA TGCGCCAGCAGCTTGGAGTCGTCGGGAACCGGGGAGCTGTTTTTT. V is TRBV5-1 and J is TRBJ2-2; tentatively, D is TRBD2 (5 bases). Germline V gives CDR1 SGHRS, CDR2 YFSETQ. The CDR3 length is 15 residues. V dropped 0 bases and J dropped 5 bases, with 11 bases sitting between them.

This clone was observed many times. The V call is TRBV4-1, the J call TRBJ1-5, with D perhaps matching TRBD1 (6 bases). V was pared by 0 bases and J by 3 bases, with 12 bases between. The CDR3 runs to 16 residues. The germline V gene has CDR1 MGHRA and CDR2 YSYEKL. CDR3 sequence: CASSQEGGQHNQPQHF. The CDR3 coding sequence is TGCGCCAGCAGCCAAGAGGGTGGACAGCACAATCAGCCCCAGCATTTT.

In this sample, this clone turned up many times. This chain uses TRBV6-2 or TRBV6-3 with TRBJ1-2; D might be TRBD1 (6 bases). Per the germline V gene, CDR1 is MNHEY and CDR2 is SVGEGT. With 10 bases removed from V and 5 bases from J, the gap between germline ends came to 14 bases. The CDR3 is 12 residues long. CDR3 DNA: TGTGCCACCCAGGACAGCATTTATGGCTACACCTTC. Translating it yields CATQDSIYGYTF.

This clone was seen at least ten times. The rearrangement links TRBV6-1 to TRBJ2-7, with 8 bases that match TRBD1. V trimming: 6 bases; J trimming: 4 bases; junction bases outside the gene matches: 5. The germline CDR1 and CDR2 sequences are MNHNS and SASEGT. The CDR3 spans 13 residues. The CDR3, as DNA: TGTGCCAGCAGCTGGACAGGGCGATACGAGCAGTACTTC. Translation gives CASSWTGRYEQYF.

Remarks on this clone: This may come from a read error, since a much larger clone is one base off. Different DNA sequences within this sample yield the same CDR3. The CDR3 bases are TGTGCCAGCATAGGGCAGGAGAACACTGAAGCTTTCTTT. Translating gives CASIGQENTEAFF. The rearrangement links TRBV19 to TRBJ1-1; the D is unclear. Trimming left V 9 bases short and J 1 base short, with 12 bases between. This CDR3 contains 13 residues. Germline loops: CDR1 LNHDA, CDR2 SQIVND (reference sequence).